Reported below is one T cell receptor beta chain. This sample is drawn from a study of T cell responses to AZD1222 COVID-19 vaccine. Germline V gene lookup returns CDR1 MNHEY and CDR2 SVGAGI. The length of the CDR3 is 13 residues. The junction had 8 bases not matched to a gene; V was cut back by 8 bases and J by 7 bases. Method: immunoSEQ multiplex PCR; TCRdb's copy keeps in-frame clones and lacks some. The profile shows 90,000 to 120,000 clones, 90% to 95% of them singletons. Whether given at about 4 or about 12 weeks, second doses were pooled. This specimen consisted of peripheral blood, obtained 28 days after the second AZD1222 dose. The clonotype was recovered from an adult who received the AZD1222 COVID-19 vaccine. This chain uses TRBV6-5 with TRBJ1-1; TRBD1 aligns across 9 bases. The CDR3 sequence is CASSSGTGIEAFF. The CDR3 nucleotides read TGTGCCAGCTCATCCGGGACAGGGATTGAAGCTTTCTTT.